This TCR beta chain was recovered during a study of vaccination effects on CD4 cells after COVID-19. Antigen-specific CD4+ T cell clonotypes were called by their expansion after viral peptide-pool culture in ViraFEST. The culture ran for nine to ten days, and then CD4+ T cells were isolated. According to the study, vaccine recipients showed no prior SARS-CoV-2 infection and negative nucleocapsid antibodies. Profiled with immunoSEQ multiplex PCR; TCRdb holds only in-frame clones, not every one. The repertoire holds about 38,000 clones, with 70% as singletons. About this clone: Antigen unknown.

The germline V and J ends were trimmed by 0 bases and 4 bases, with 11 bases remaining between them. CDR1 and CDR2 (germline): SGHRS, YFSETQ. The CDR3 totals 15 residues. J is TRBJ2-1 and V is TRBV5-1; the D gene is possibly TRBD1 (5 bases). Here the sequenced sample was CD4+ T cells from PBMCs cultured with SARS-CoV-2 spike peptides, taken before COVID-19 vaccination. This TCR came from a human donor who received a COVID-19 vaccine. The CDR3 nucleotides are TGCGCCAGCAGCTTGGGGCAGGGTACTTACAATGAGCAGTTCTTC. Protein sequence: CASSLGQGTYNEQFF.